A single T cell receptor (beta chain) is shown here with its context. Its antigen is still unknown. This sample is drawn from a study of metastatic and nonmetastatic thyroid tumors. Across the study: From malignant and benign thyroid patients, repertoires in blood and in tumor or nodule tissue were compared.

How the authors handled the data: Using the CDR3 differences seen across clinicopathological groups, the authors built a distant-metastasis classifier for papillary thyroid cancer, which was meant to discriminate distant-metastatic patients. TCRdb re-called the PCR reads through MiXCR. The V and J calls were determined by TCRdb, not by the authors. Of about 10,000 clones detected, around 41% appear once; the ten largest clones hold about 16%. J was trimmed by 4 bases and V by 5 bases; bases with no gene match: 8. This CDR3 is 14 amino acids long. Germline CDR1 is MNHNS and CDR2 is SASEGT. General study results and limits: A significant increase in TCR beta diversity was reportedly seen in malignant thyroid tumors relative to benign nodules, in blood and tumor.

None of the patients had undergone any treatment ahead of thyroid surgery. The sequenced sample consisted of tumor tissue. The receptor was derived from a female donor with papillary thyroid cancer or a benign thyroid nodule (not recorded which). Some clones in this sample may be carry-over from other donors' samples. The rearrangement joins TRBV6-1 to TRBJ2-7; 7 nucleotides align to TRBD1. CDR3 sequence reads: CASSQDRLPYEQYF. CDR3 coding DNA: TGTGCCAGCAGTCAGGACAGGTTACCTTACGAGCAGTACTTC.